This T cell receptor beta chain emerged from a study of human T cells and chemical hapten exposure. Across the study: Patients, a majority of them female, were diagnosed with alopecia areata, totalis or universalis.

Germline values: CDR1 SGHTA, CDR2 FQGNSA. Trimming took off 1 base at V and 9 bases at J, with 16 bases between the two ends. The CDR3 is 14 residues long. This clonotype came up a few times. The time point is: patch test 2, 6 weeks after DPC sensitization. Indicated treatment: therapeutic diphenylcyclopropenone sensitization with weekly scalp DPC. TCRdb reprocessed the RACE reads via MiXCR and lists one record per CDR3 protein. The sample records roughly 380,000 distinct CDR3 sequences, just under 6.5% being singletons. The sequencing here drew on whole blood, taken in connection with sensitization to the hapten diphenylcyclopropenone (DPC). The V gene is TRBV7-2, the J gene TRBJ2-7; tentative D call: TRBD1 (5 bases). The receptor was isolated from a woman between 18 and 30 years old with alopecia areata. Some clones in this sample may be carry-over from other donors' samples. The CDR3 region is CASSLGWGFAVQYF. Written as DNA, the CDR3 is TGTGCCAGCAGCTTAGGTTGGGGCTTCGCGGTGCAGTACTTC.